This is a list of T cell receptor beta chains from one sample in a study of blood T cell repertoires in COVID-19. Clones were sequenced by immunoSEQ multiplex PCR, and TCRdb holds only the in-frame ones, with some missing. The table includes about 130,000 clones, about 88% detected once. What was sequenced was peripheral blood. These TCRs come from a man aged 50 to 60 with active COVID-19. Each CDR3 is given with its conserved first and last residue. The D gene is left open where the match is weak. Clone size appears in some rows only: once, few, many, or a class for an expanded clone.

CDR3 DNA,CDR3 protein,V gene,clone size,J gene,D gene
TGTGCCAGCTCACCACCCCAGCAGGGCTATGGCTACACCTTC,CASSPPQQGYGYTF,TRBV18,NA,TRBJ1-2,NA
TGCGCCAGCAGTCTGCAGGGGGGACCGAACACTGAAGCTTTCTTT,CASSLQGGPNTEAFF,TRBV5-1,NA,TRBJ1-1,TRBD1
TGCGCCAGCAGCTTGGCAGGAACGCTGAACACTGAAGCTTTCTTT,CASSLAGTLNTEAFF,TRBV5-1,NA,TRBJ1-1,NA
TGCAGCGTCCGGACTGGATACAATGAGCAGTTCTTC,CSVRTGYNEQFF,TRBV29-1,NA,TRBJ2-1,NA
TGCGCCAGCAAAGCCGGGACAGGGTCCCACGAGCAGTACTTC,CASKAGTGSHEQYF,TRBV10-1,NA,TRBJ2-7,TRBD1
TGCGCCAGCAGCCAAGACAGGCAGAATTCACCCCTCCACTTT,CASSQDRQNSPLHF,TRBV4-1,few,TRBJ1-6,NA
TGTGCCAGCAGAACGACAGGGACTTCCCACGAGCAGTACTTC,CASRTTGTSHEQYF,TRBV6-6,NA,TRBJ2-7,NA
TGTGCCAGCAGCTTAGCGGCGGGAGGGGGCCAAGAGACCCAGTACTTC,CASSLAAGGGQETQYF,TRBV7-9,NA,TRBJ2-5,TRBD2
TGCAGCTTCGACAGGGCCGGGGTTGGCTACACCTTC,CSFDRAGVGYTF,TRBV29-1,NA,TRBJ1-2,TRBD1
TGTGCCAGCAGCTTCACGGGACTGTACAATGAGCAGTTCTTC,CASSFTGLYNEQFF,TRBV7-6,NA,TRBJ2-1,NA
TGTGCCAGTAATGAGCGTTCGCAGGGCTACACCTTC,CASNERSQGYTF,TRBV19,NA,TRBJ1-2,NA
TGCAGTGCTAGTCCCGGGGGAGCTTTCTTT,CSASPGGAFF,TRBV20-1,NA,TRBJ1-1,NA
TGTGCCAGCAGTTCCGGGATTGGCTACACCTTC,CASSSGIGYTF,TRBV6-5,NA,TRBJ1-2,NA
TGTGCCAGCAGTGAGCCCGTACTTAATCAGCCCCAGCATTTT,CASSEPVLNQPQHF,TRBV2,NA,TRBJ1-5,NA
TGTGCCAGCAGCCACCGGGCAGGGTCAAATGGCTACACCTTC,CASSHRAGSNGYTF,TRBV6-5,few,TRBJ1-2,NA
TGTGCCAGCAGTTTGGGGAGCACTGAAGCTTTCTTT,CASSLGSTEAFF,TRBV12-3/TRBV12-4,NA,TRBJ1-1,NA
TGTGCCAGCACAACTTATACAGGGGACACTGAAGCTTTCTTT,CASTTYTGDTEAFF,TRBV25-1,NA,TRBJ1-1,TRBD1
TGTGCCAGCAGCGGGCGGGGGTTCACAGATACGCAGTATTTT,CASSGRGFTDTQYF,TRBV9,NA,TRBJ2-3,TRBD2
TGTGCCAGCAGCAGGGCTGGGCACAATGAGCAGTTCTTC,CASSRAGHNEQFF,TRBV21-1,NA,TRBJ2-1,NA
TGTGCCACCAGTGATGCCAACAAGGAGAACAATGAGCAGTTCTTC,CATSDANKENNEQFF,TRBV24-1,NA,TRBJ2-1,NA
TGTGCCAGCAGTTACCGAGGACAGGGCCGGAATTCACCCCTCCACTTT,CASSYRGQGRNSPLHF,TRBV6-5,once,TRBJ1-6,TRBD1
TGCGCCAGCAGTGACTTTACTTCTGAGGGCTACACCTTC,CASSDFTSEGYTF,TRBV10-2,NA,TRBJ1-2,NA
TGTGCCACCAGTGGGACAGGGCTAAGCTATGGCTACACCTTC,CATSGTGLSYGYTF,TRBV24-1,NA,TRBJ1-2,TRBD1
TGTGCCAGCAGCTCCTGGACTAGCGGGTGCACAGATACGCAGTATTTT,CASSSWTSGCTDTQYF,TRBV12-1,NA,TRBJ2-3,NA
TGTGCCAGCAGCTTATCGGACAGGGATCAGCCCCAGCATTTT,CASSLSDRDQPQHF,TRBV7-8,NA,TRBJ1-5,TRBD1
TGTGCCAGCAGCTTAGGAGGGCGACCGGGAGAGACCCAGTACTTC,CASSLGGRPGETQYF,TRBV7-9,NA,TRBJ2-5,NA
TGCGCCAGCAGCATCGCAGGGGGCTTGACCTACGAGCAGTACTTC,CASSIAGGLTYEQYF,TRBV5-1,NA,TRBJ2-7,TRBD1
TGCAGTGCTAGAGATTCGAATGAGCAGTTCTTC,CSARDSNEQFF,TRBV20-1,NA,TRBJ2-1,NA
TGTGCCAGCAGCGTAGACTTATTGAACACCGGGGAGCTGTTTTTT,CASSVDLLNTGELFF,TRBV9,NA,TRBJ2-2,NA
TGTGCCAGCACCTGGGACAGACGGACCTACGAGCAGTACTTC,CASTWDRRTYEQYF,TRBV2,NA,TRBJ2-7,TRBD1
TGCGCCAGCAGCTCGCGGACTAGCGGGGGTTCTGATACGCAGTATTTT,CASSSRTSGGSDTQYF,TRBV5-1,NA,TRBJ2-3,TRBD2
TGTGCCAGCAGCCTGTCCGGGACAGGCAATGAGCAGTTCTTC,CASSLSGTGNEQFF,TRBV11-3,NA,TRBJ2-1,TRBD1
TGCAGCGTTGCCCGACAGGGGAGAAATGAAAAACTGTTTTTT,CSVARQGRNEKLFF,TRBV29-1,NA,TRBJ1-4,TRBD1
TGTGCCAGCAGCCCAGAAGGGACAGGCACAGATACGCAGTATTTT,CASSPEGTGTDTQYF,TRBV7-9,NA,TRBJ2-3,TRBD1
TGTGCCAGCAGCATTAGCGGAGCTAGCACAGATACGCAGTATTTT,CASSISGASTDTQYF,TRBV6-5,NA,TRBJ2-3,NA
TGTGCCAGCAGCTTAGATGCGTCCGGGAGCCCCCAAAACATTCAGTACTTC,CASSLDASGSPQNIQYF,TRBV11-2,NA,TRBJ2-4,NA
TGTGCCAGCAGCCGTACAGGGGGCGCCCCGGATACGCAGTATTTT,CASSRTGGAPDTQYF,TRBV14,NA,TRBJ2-3,TRBD1
TGTGCCAGCAGCCAACCGGGACACTGGAACACTGAAGCTTTCTTT,CASSQPGHWNTEAFF,TRBV5-4,once,TRBJ1-1,NA
TGCGCCAGCAGCTTAGTTAGGGGAACGAACACTGAAGCTTTCTTT,CASSLVRGTNTEAFF,TRBV5-1,NA,TRBJ1-1,NA
TGTGCCAGTAGTGCCACAGGGTACACTGAAGCTTTCTTT,CASSATGYTEAFF,TRBV19,NA,TRBJ1-1,NA
TGTGCCAGCAGCCAGCCCGCGGGGGCCAACCATGCAACTAATGAAAAACTGTTTTTT,CASSQPAGANHATNEKLFF,TRBV7-9,NA,TRBJ1-4,NA
TGTGCCAGCAGCGTAACAGGGAGGGGGAGGTCGGAGACCCAGTACTTC,CASSVTGRGRSETQYF,TRBV9,NA,TRBJ2-5,NA
TGTGCCAGCAGCCAAATCAACACCGGGGAGCTGTTTTTT,CASSQINTGELFF,TRBV7-9,once,TRBJ2-2,NA
TGTGCCAGCAGCTTCGGTTTCGGGGAGCTGTTTTTT,CASSFGFGELFF,TRBV5-5,NA,TRBJ2-2,NA
TGTGCCATCAGTAACGGACAATATATCGAGCCCCAGCATTTT,CAISNGQYIEPQHF,TRBV10-3,NA,TRBJ1-5,NA
TGTGCCAGCAGCCCACCACAGAGCTCTGGGGCCAACGTCCTGACTTTC,CASSPPQSSGANVLTF,TRBV11-2,NA,TRBJ2-6,NA
TGTGCCAGTAGTGCAGGGACTAGCGGGAGGGAGACCCAGTACTTC,CASSAGTSGRETQYF,TRBV19,NA,TRBJ2-5,TRBD2
TGTGCCACCAGCAAAAGACAGGGGAGTCCAGAGGGCTACACCTTC,CATSKRQGSPEGYTF,TRBV15,once,TRBJ1-2,TRBD1
TGTGCCAGCAGCTCGCGGCTCGGTCTTGAGCAGTTCTTC,CASSSRLGLEQFF,TRBV11-2,NA,TRBJ2-1,NA
TGTGCCAGTAGTATGGGCAGCGGTGGCTACACCTTC,CASSMGSGGYTF,TRBV19,NA,TRBJ1-2,NA
TGTGCCAGCAGCCCCGGACTAGCGGGAGGAGTAGAGACCCAGTACTTC,CASSPGLAGGVETQYF,TRBV3-1/TRBV3-2,NA,TRBJ2-5,TRBD2